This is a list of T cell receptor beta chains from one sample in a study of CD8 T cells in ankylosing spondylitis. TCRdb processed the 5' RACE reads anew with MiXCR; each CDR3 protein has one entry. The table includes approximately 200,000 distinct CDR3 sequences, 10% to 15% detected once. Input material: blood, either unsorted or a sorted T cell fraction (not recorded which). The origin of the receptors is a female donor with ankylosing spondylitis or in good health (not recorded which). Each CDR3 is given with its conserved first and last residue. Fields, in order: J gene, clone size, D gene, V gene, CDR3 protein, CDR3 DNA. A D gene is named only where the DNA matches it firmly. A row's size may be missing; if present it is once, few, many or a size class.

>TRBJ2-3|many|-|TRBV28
CASSPPTGLTDTQYF
TGTGCCAGCAGTCCCCCGACCGGACTCACAGATACGCAGTATTTT
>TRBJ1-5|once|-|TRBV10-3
CAISGTDNLPQHF
TGTGCCATCAGTGGGACAGACAATCTGCCCCAGCATTTT
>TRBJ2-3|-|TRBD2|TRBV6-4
CASGASGSADTQYF
TGTGCCAGCGGGGCTAGCGGGAGTGCAGATACGCAGTATTTT
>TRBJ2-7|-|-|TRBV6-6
CASSLENEQYF
TGTGCCAGCAGCCTGGAGAACGAGCAGTACTTC
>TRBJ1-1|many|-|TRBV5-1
CASSLRFRGNTEAFF
TGCGCCAGCAGCTTACGATTCCGAGGGAACACTGAAGCTTTCTTT
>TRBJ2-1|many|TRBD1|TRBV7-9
CASSTNRGPSYNEQFF
TGTGCCAGCAGTACAAACAGGGGGCCCTCCTACAATGAGCAGTTCTTC
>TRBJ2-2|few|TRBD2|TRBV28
CASSHPGAGEAGELFF
TGTGCCAGCAGTCACCCCGGAGCGGGAGAGGCCGGGGAGCTGTTTTTT
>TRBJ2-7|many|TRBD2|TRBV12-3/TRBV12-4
CASSLAGTSGRGTHF
TGTGCCAGCAGTTTAGCGGGGACTAGCGGGAGGGGAACTCACTTC
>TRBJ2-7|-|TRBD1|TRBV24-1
CAASSGQGSYEQYF
TGTGCCGCCAGTTCGGGACAGGGCTCCTACGAGCAGTACTTC
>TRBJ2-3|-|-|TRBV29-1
CSVDLERVADTQYF
TGCAGCGTTGATTTGGAAAGGGTCGCAGATACGCAGTATTTT
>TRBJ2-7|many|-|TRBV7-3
CASSKSREGIYEQYF
TGTGCCAGCAGCAAGTCCAGGGAAGGGATCTACGAGCAGTACTTC
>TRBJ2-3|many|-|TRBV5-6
CASSVMGADTQYF
TGTGCCAGCAGCGTGATGGGGGCAGATACGCAGTATTTT
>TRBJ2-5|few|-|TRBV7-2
CASSLNPLSQETQYF
TGTGCCAGCAGCTTAAACCCCCTTAGCCAAGAGACCCAGTACTTC
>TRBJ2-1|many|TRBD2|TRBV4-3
CASSQDRAGGPYNEQFF
TGCGCCAGCAGCCAAGATCGGGCGGGAGGGCCCTACAATGAGCAGTTCTTC
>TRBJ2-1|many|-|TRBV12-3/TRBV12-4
CASSPQAGTYNEQFF
TGTGCCAGCAGTCCACAGGCTGGTACTTACAATGAGCAGTTCTTC
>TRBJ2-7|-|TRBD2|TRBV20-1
CSARGLAGRSSYEQYF
TGCAGTGCTAGGGGACTAGCGGGACGTAGTAGCTACGAGCAGTACTTC
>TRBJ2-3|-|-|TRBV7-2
CASSRAAGSTDTQYF
TGTGCCAGCAGCCGGGCGGCAGGGAGCACAGATACGCAGTATTTT
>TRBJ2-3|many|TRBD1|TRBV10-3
CAISSQGRGTDTQYF
TGTGCCATCAGCTCACAGGGGAGAGGCACAGATACGCAGTATTTT
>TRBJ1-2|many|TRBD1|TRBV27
CASSPTGGASNYGYTF
TGTGCCAGCAGCCCAACAGGGGGCGCCTCCAACTATGGCTACACCTTC
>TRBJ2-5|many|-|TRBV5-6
CASSSVGGETQYF
TGTGCCAGCAGCTCCGTGGGGGGAGAGACCCAGTACTTC
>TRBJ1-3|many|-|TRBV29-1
CSVRAGNTIYF
TGCAGCGTCCGGGCTGGAAACACCATATATTTT
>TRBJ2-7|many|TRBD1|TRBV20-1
CSASGTGVSEQYF
TGCAGTGCATCCGGGACAGGGGTGAGCGAGCAGTACTTC
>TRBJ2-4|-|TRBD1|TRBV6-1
CASTWRETGGRGAKNIQYF
TGTGCCAGCACCTGGAGGGAGACAGGGGGCCGGGGAGCCAAAAACATTCAGTACTTC
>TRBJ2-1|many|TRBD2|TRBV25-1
CASRNSGSDEQFF
TGTGCCAGCAGAAATAGCGGGAGCGATGAGCAGTTCTTC
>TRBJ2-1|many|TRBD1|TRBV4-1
CASRPLGTGSYNEQFF
TGCGCCAGCCGACCCCTTGGGACAGGGTCATACAATGAGCAGTTCTTC
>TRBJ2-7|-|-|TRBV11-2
CASSLGRTGDEQYF
TGTGCCAGCAGCTTAGGTCGAACGGGAGACGAGCAGTACTTC
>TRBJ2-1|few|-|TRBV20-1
CSARVSLDEQFF
TGCAGTGCCAGAGTATCCCTCGATGAGCAGTTCTTC
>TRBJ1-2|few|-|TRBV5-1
CASSLGQGIDGYTF
TGCGCCAGCAGCTTGGGGCAGGGGATCGATGGCTACACCTTC
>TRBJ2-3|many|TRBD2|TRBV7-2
CASSRLAGSTDTQYF
TGTGCCAGCAGCCGACTAGCGGGTTCCACAGATACGCAGTATTTT
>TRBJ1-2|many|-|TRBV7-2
CASSRQRGGGYGYTF
TGTGCCAGCAGCCGACAAAGGGGGGGAGGCTATGGCTACACCTTC
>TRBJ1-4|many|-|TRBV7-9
CASSPGKGPGEKLFF
TGTGCCAGCAGCCCTGGGAAAGGCCCCGGTGAAAAACTGTTTTTT
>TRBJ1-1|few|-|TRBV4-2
CASSQDTLRSNTEAFF
TGTGCCAGCAGCCAAGATACGCTCAGGAGTAACACTGAAGCTTTCTTT
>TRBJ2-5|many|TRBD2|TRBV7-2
CASSLASGSGTQYF
TGTGCCAGCAGCTTAGCCAGCGGGAGTGGGACCCAGTACTTC
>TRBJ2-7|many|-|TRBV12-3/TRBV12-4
CASLRDGSYEQYF
TGTGCCAGCTTACGGGACGGAAGCTACGAGCAGTACTTC
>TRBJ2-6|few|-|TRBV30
CAWSDLGRTGANVLTF
TGTGCCTGGAGTGACCTGGGCAGAACTGGGGCCAACGTCCTGACTTTC
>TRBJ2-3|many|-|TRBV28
CASSTSGEGTDTQYF
TGTGCCAGCAGCACTTCCGGGGAGGGCACAGATACGCAGTATTTT
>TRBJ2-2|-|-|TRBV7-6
CASSLVHANTGELFF
TGTGCCAGCAGCTTAGTACACGCGAACACCGGGGAGCTGTTTTTT
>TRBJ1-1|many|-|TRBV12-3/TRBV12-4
CASSLKRDTEAFF
TGTGCCAGCAGTTTAAAGAGGGACACTGAAGCTTTCTTT
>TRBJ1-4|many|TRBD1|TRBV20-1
CSAISTGGSAKLFF
TGCAGTGCTATTTCGACAGGGGGATCAGCAAAACTGTTTTTT
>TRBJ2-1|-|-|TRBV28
CASSLRGPYNEQFF
TGTGCCAGCAGTTTACGGGGGCCCTACAATGAGCAGTTCTTC
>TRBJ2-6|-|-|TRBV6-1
CASSESGTGSRRGANVLTF
TGTGCCAGCAGTGAATCCGGGACGGGGTCACGACGCGGGGCCAACGTCCTGACTTTC
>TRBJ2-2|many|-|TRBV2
CASRTEVWTGELFF
TGTGCCAGCAGGACGGAAGTCTGGACCGGGGAGCTGTTTTTT
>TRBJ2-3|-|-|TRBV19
CASSRPPTDTQYF
TGTGCCAGCTCACGGCCCCCCACAGATACGCAGTATTTT
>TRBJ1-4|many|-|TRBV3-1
CASSQEWANEKLFF
TGTGCCAGCAGCCAAGAGTGGGCTAATGAAAAACTGTTTTTT
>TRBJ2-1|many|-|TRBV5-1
CASSLAEGANEQFF
TGCGCCAGCAGCTTGGCTGAGGGAGCCAATGAGCAGTTCTTC
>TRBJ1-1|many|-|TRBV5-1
CASSLEGTGAFF
TGCGCCAGCAGCTTGGAGGGGACTGGGGCTTTCTTT
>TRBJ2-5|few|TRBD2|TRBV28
CASSTTGSGGKTQYF
TGTGCCAGCAGTACGACGGGTAGCGGGGGAAAGACCCAGTACTTC
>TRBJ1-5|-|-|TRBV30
CAWSSGADQPQHF
TGTGCCTGGAGTAGTGGGGCGGATCAGCCCCAGCATTTT